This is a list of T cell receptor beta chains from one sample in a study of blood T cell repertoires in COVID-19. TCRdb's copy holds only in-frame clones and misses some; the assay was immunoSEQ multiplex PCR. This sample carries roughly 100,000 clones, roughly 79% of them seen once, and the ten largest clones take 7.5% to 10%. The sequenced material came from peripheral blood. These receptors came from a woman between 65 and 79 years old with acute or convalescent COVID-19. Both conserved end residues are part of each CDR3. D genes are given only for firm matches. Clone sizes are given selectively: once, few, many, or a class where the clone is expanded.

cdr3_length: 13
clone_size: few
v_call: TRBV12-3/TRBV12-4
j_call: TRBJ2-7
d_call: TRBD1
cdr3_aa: CASSLAGTVEQYF
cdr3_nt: TGTGCCAGCAGTTTAGCGGGGACAGTCGAGCAGTACTTC

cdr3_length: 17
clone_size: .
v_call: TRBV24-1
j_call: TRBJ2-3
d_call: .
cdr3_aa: CATSDFTGHDDYDTQYF
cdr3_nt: TGTGCCACCAGTGATTTTACAGGGCACGATGATTATGATACGCAGTATTTT

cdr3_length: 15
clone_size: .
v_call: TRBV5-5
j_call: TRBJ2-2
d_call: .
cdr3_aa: CASSRTTGDTGELFF
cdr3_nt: TGTGCCAGCAGCCGGACCACGGGGGACACCGGGGAGCTGTTTTTT

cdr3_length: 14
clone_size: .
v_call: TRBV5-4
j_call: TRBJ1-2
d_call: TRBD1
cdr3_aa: CASSLTGQEYGYTF
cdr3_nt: TGTGCCAGCAGCTTGACAGGACAGGAGTATGGCTACACCTTC

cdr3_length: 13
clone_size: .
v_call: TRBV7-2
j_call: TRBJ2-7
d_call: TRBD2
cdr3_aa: CASRRGGSYEQYF
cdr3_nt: TGTGCCAGCAGGCGCGGGGGGTCCTACGAGCAGTACTTC

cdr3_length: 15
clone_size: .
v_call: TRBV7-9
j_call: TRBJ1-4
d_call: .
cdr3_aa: CASSSQSGIWEKLFF
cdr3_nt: TGTGCCAGCAGCTCACAGTCCGGAATTTGGGAAAAACTGTTTTTT

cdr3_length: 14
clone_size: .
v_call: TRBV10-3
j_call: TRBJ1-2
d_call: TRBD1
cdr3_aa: CAIREGAQIYGYTF
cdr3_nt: TGTGCCATCAGGGAGGGGGCGCAGATTTATGGCTACACCTTC

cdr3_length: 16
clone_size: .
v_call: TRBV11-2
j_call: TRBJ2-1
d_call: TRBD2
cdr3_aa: CASRPNSGGLYNEQFF
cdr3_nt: TGTGCCAGCAGGCCTAATAGCGGGGGACTTTACAATGAGCAGTTCTTC

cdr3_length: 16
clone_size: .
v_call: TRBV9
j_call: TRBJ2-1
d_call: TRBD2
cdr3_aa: CASSVAGGPSYNEQFF
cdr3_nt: TGTGCCAGCAGCGTAGCGGGAGGGCCCTCCTACAATGAGCAGTTCTTC

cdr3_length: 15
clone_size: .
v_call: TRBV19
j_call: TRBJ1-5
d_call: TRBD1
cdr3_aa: CASSGTGGLYQPQHF
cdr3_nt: TGTGCCAGTAGCGGGACAGGGGGCCTTTATCAGCCCCAGCATTTT

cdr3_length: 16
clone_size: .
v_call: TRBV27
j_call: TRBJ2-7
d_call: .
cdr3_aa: CASSLSGLSSSYEQYF
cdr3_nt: TGTGCCAGCAGTTTATCGGGACTTTCGAGCTCCTACGAGCAGTACTTC

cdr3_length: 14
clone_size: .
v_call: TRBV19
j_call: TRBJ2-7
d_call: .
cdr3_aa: CASRFGSGVGEQYF
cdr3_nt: TGTGCCAGTAGGTTCGGGTCGGGGGTAGGTGAGCAGTACTTC

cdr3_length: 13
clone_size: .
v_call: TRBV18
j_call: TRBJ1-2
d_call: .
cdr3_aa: CASSPQGTSGYTF
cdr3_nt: TGTGCCAGCTCACCCCAGGGTACCAGTGGCTACACCTTC

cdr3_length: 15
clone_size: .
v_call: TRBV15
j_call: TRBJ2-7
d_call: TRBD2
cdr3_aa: CATSSGTTSSYEQYF
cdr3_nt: TGTGCCACCAGCAGCGGGACTACGAGCTCCTACGAGCAGTACTTC

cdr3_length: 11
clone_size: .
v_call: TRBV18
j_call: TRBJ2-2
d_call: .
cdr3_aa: CASSPAGELFF
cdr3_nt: TGTGCCAGCTCACCAGCGGGGGAGCTGTTTTTT

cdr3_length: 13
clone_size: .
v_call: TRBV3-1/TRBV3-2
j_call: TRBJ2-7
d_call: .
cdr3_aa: CASSQDPFYEQYF
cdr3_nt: TGTGCCAGCAGCCAAGATCCCTTTTACGAGCAGTACTTC

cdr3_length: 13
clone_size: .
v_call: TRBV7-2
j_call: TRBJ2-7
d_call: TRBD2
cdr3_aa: CASSSTSGNEQYF
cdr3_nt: TGTGCCAGCAGCTCGACTAGCGGGAACGAGCAGTACTTC

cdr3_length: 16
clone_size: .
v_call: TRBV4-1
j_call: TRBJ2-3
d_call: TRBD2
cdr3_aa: CASSQEKRGYTDTQYF
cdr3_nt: TGCGCCAGCAGCCAAGAGAAGCGGGGGTACACAGATACGCAGTATTTT

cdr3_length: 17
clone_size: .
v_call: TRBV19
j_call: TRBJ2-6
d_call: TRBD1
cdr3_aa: CASSIRDRGLGANVLTF
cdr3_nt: TGTGCCAGTAGTATAAGGGACAGGGGGCTTGGGGCCAACGTCCTGACTTTC

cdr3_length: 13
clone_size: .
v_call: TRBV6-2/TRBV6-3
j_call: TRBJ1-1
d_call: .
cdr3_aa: CASSYSSYTEAFF
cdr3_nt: TGTGCCAGCAGTTACTCGAGTTACACTGAAGCTTTCTTT

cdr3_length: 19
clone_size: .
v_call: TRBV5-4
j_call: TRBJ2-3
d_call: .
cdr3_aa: CASSLEMVAGAIGTDTQYF
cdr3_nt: TGTGCCAGCAGCTTGGAGATGGTTGCGGGGGCGATCGGCACAGATACGCAGTATTTT

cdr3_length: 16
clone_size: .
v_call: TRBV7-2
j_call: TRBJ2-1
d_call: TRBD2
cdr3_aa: CASSSARLANSDEQFF
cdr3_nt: TGTGCCAGCAGCAGTGCAAGACTAGCCAATAGTGATGAGCAGTTCTTC

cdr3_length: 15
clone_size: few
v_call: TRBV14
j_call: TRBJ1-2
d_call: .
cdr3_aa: CASSQGRGGNYGYTF
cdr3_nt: TGTGCCAGCAGCCAAGGAAGGGGGGGCAACTATGGCTACACCTTC

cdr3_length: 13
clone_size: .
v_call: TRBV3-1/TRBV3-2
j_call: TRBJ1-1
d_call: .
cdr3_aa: CASSQDDKLGAFF
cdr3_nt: TGTGCCAGCAGCCAAGATGACAAACTAGGAGCTTTCTTT

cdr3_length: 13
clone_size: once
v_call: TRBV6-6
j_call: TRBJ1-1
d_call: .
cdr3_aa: CASSYSQNTEAFF
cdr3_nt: TGTGCCAGCAGTTATAGCCAGAACACTGAAGCTTTCTTT

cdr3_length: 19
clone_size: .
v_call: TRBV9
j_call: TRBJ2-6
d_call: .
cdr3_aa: CASSVAGFNHSSGANVLTF
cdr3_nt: TGTGCCAGCAGCGTAGCAGGGTTCAACCATAGCTCTGGGGCCAACGTCCTGACTTTC

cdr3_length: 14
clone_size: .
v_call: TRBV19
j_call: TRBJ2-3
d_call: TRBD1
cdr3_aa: CASRTGRYTDTQYF
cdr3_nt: TGTGCCAGCAGGACAGGCAGATACACAGATACGCAGTATTTT

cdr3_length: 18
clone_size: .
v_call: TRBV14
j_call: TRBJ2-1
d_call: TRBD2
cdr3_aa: CASSQDPSGLAGHNEQFF
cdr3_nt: TGTGCCAGCAGCCAAGATCCGTCGGGGCTAGCGGGACACAATGAGCAGTTCTTC

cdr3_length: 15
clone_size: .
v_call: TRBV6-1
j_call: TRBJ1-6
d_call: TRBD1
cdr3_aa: CASSELGRGLSPLHF
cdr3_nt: TGTGCCAGCAGTGAACTGGGCAGGGGGCTCTCACCCCTCCACTTT

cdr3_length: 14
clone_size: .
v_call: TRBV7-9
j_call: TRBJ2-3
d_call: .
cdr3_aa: CASSLRLTTDTQYF
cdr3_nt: TGTGCCAGCAGCTTACGACTCACCACAGATACGCAGTATTTT

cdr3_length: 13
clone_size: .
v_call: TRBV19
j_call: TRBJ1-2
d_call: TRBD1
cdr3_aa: CASTRDRGRGYTF
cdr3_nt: TGTGCCAGTACCCGGGACAGGGGTCGTGGCTACACCTTC

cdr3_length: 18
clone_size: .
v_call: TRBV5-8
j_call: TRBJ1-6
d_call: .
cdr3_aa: CASSFGRAYPGRNSPLHF
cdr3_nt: TGTGCCAGCAGCTTCGGGAGGGCCTATCCAGGGAGAAATTCACCCCTCCACTTT

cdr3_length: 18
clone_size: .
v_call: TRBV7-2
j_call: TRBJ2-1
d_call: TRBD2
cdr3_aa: CASSARLAGDSSYNEQFF
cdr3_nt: TGTGCCAGCAGCGCCCGACTAGCGGGGGACAGCTCCTACAATGAGCAGTTCTTC

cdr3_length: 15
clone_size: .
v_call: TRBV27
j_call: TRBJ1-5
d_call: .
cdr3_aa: CASSVRTASNQPQHF
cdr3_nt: TGTGCCAGCAGTGTCCGGACAGCTAGCAATCAGCCCCAGCATTTT

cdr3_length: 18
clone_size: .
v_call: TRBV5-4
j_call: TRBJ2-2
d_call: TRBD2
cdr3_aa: CASSWGLAGGQGTGELFF
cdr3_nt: TGTGCCAGCAGCTGGGGACTAGCGGGGGGGCAGGGCACCGGGGAGCTGTTTTTT

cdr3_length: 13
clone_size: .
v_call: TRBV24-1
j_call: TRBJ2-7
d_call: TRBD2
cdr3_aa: CATSETGGYEQYF
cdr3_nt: TGTGCCACCAGTGAAACGGGGGGCTACGAGCAGTACTTC

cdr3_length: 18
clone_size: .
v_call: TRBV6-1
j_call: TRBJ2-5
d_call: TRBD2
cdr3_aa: CASSDRWTSGQIQETQYF
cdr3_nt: TGTGCCAGCAGTGATAGATGGACTAGCGGGCAGATCCAAGAGACCCAGTACTTC

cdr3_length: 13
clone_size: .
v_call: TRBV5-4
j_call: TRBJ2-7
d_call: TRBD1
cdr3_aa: CASSWDSKYEQYF
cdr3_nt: TGCGCCAGCAGCTGGGACAGCAAGTACGAGCAGTACTTC

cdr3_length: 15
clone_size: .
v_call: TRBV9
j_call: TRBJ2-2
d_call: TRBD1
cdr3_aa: CASSQGARMTGELFF
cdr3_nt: TGTGCCAGCAGCCAGGGGGCGCGGATGACCGGGGAGCTGTTTTTT

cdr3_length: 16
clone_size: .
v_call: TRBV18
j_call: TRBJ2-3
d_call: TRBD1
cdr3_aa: CASSPIRDRSTDTQYF
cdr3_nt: TGTGCCAGCTCACCAATAAGGGACAGGAGCACAGATACGCAGTATTTT

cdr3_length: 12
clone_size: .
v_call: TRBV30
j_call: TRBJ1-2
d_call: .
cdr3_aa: CAWSARNYGYTF
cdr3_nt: TGTGCCTGGAGTGCTCGGAACTATGGCTACACCTTC

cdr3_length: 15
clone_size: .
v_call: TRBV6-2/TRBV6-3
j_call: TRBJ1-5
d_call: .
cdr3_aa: CASSDGGGGNQPQHF
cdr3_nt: TGTGCCAGCAGTGACGGGGGGGGTGGCAATCAGCCCCAGCATTTT

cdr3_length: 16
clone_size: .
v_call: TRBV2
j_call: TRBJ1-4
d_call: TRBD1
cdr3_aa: CASSGDRDSTNEKLFF
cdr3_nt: TGTGCCAGCAGCGGGGACAGAGATTCAACTAATGAAAAACTGTTTTTT

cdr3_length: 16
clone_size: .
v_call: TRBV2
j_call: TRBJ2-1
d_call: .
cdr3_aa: CASSEQASSVGNEQFF
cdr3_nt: TGTGCCAGCAGTGAACAGGCCTCCTCCGTGGGCAATGAGCAGTTCTTC

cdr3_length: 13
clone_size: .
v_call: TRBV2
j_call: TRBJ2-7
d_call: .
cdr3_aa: CASRDAEPYEQYF
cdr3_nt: TGTGCCAGCAGGGATGCGGAACCATACGAGCAGTACTTC

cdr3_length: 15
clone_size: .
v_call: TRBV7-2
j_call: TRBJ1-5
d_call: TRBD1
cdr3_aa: CASSLGPQGDQPQHF
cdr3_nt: TGTGCCAGCAGCTTAGGACCTCAGGGGGATCAGCCCCAGCATTTT

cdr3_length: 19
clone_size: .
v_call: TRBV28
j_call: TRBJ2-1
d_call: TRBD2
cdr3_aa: CASSPPGPSGGVNYNEQFF
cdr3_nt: TGTGCCAGCAGTCCTCCGGGACCTAGCGGGGGGGTGAACTACAATGAGCAGTTCTTC

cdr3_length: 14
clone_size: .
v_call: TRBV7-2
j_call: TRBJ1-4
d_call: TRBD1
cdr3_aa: CASSSDRGREKLFF
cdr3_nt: TGTGCCAGCAGCTCAGACAGGGGGCGTGAAAAACTGTTTTTT

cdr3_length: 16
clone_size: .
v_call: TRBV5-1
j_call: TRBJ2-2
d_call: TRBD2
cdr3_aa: CASSLGEREGTGELFF
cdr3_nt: TGCGCCAGCAGCTTGGGCGAGCGGGAAGGAACCGGGGAGCTGTTTTTT

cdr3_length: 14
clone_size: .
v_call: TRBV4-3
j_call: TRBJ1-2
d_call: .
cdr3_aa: CASSQPDRFGGYTF
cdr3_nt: TGCGCCAGCAGCCAGCCTGACAGATTTGGTGGCTACACCTTC

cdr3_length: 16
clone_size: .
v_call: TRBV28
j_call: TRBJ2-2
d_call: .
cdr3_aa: CASSLLSRRNTGELFF
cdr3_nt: TGTGCCAGCAGCCTCCTATCGCGGAGAAACACCGGGGAGCTGTTTTTT

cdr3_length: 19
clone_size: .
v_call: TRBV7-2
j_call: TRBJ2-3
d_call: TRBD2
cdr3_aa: CASSLGGLAGGASTDTQYF
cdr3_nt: TGTGCCAGCAGCTTAGGGGGACTAGCGGGAGGAGCTAGCACAGATACGCAGTATTTT

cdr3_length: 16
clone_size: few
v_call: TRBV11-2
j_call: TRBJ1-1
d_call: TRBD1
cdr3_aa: CASSLALEDRGTEAFF
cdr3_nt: TGTGCCAGCAGCTTAGCCCTAGAGGACAGGGGGACTGAAGCTTTCTTT

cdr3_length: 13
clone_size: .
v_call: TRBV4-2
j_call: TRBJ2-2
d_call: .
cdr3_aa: CASRNRGTGELFF
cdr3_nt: TGTGCCAGCAGGAACCGGGGCACCGGGGAGCTGTTTTTT

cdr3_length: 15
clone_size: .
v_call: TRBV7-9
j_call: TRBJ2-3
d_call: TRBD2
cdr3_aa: CASSSIAGAADTQYF
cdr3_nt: TGTGCCAGCAGCTCAATAGCGGGGGCCGCAGATACGCAGTATTTT

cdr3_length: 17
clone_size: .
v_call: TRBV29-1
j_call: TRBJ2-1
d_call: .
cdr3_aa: CSLEGQEEAGSYNEQFF
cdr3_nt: TGCAGCCTTGAGGGCCAGGAAGAAGCCGGCTCCTACAATGAGCAGTTCTTC

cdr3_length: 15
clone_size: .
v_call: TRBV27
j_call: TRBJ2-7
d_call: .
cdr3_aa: CASSRFRVGSYEQYF
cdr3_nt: TGTGCCAGCAGCCGTTTCAGGGTAGGGTCCTACGAGCAGTACTTC

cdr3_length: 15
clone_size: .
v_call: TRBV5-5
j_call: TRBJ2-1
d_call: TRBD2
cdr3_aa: CASSLLRGEYNEQFF
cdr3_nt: TGTGCCAGCAGCTTGTTGCGGGGGGAGTACAATGAGCAGTTCTTC